What follows are 30 T cell receptor beta chains derived from one specimen sequenced in a study of blood T cell repertoires in COVID-19. The repertoire was sequenced with immunoSEQ multiplex PCR; TCRdb's copy has only in-frame clones and lacks some. The sample carries under 250,000 clones, 75% to 85% recorded once. Sequencing was performed on peripheral blood. All receptors derive from a woman aged 65 to 85 with COVID-19, enrolled during active disease.

CDR3 amino acids: CASSQGQGGNYEQYF. The CDR3 DNA follows: TGCGCCAGCAGCCAAGGGCAGGGAGGGAACTACGAGCAGTACTTC. The rearrangement links TRBV4-1 to TRBJ2-7; TRBD2 matches 7 bases. Germline lookup yields CDR1 MGHRA and CDR2 YSYEKL. The trim removed 1 base at V and 3 bases at J, leaving 6 bases unmatched. This CDR3 has 15 amino acids.

J is TRBJ1-2 and V is TRBV19, with 9 bases matching TRBD1. The CDR3 consists of 15 residues. CDR1 is LNHDA and CDR2 is SQIVND in the germline V gene (reference sequence). V dropped 0 bases and J dropped 4; count of bases not matched to a gene: 3. CDR3 protein: CASSIDGTGRYGYTF. The CDR3 coding sequence is TGTGCCAGTAGTATAGACGGGACAGGGCGCTATGGCTACACCTTC.

This clone was observed a handful of times. This chain uses TRBV4-1 with TRBJ2-1; 7 bases map to TRBD1. The length of the CDR3 is 17 residues. V shed 0 bases and J 5 bases; nucleotides not matched to a gene: 10. The germline gives CDR1 MGHRA, CDR2 YSYEKL. CDR3 nucleotides: TGCGCCAGCAGCCAAGATCGGTGGCAGGGGGTCCACAATGAGCAGTTCTTC. It yields the protein CASSQDRWQGVHNEQFF.

The count of this clone is one. This CDR3 reads CASSLILGFTGELFF. CDR3 in DNA: TGTGCCAGCAGCTTGATCCTGGGCTTCACCGGGGAGCTGTTTTTT. V gene TRBV5-5 combines with J gene TRBJ2-2; D ambiguous. Germline V gene lookup returns CDR1 SGHKS and CDR2 YYEKEE (reference sequence). This CDR3 has 15 residues. V was shortened by 1 base and J by 4 bases, with 11 bases between the two germline ends.

The chain combines TRBV7-3 with TRBJ1-2; D gene ambiguous. Per germline, CDR1 SGHTA and CDR2 FQGTGA. The V gene lost 0 bases and the J gene lost 1 base, with 9 bases spanning the gap. The CDR3 runs to 15 residues. In DNA form, the CDR3 reads TGTGCCAGCAGCTTAACATCTGGAGATAACTATGGCTACACCTTC. Its protein is CASSLTSGDNYGYTF.

The chain has TRBV5-1 and TRBJ1-2, with D unclear. Germline CDR1 is SGHRS and CDR2 is YFSETQ. This CDR3 contains 14 residues. The ends were cut back, 0 bases at V and 7 bases at J, with 13 bases in the middle. The chain's CDR3 is CASSLGGGSSGYTF. CDR3 in DNA: TGCGCCAGCAGCTTGGGTGGCGGGTCTAGTGGCTACACCTTC.

CDR3: CASSLVYGLMAEKLFF. CDR3 DNA: TGTGCCAGCAGCTTAGTATATGGCTTAATGGCAGAAAAACTGTTTTTT. The chain links TRBV7-9 to TRBJ1-4; D gene uncertain. Germline assignment: CDR1 SEHNR and CDR2 FQNEAQ (reference sequence). The ends were cut back, 1 base at V and 8 bases at J, with 17 bases in the middle. This CDR3 has 16 residues.

The rearrangement joins TRBV20-1 to TRBJ1-2, with a possible D match to TRBD1 (5 bases). The CDR3 contains 12 residues. CDR1 is DFQATT, CDR2 SNEGSKA, per germline (reference sequence). V gave up 3 bases and J gave up 7 bases, with 12 bases separating them. In nucleotides, the CDR3 is TGCAGTGCTAGTTGGGTGGGGCCTGGCTACACCTTC. It specifies CSASWVGPGYTF.

V gene TRBV29-1 combines with J gene TRBJ2-7; tentatively, D is TRBD1 (6 bases). The CDR3 totals 17 residues. Germline-derived CDR1 and CDR2 are SQVTM and ANQGSEA. Trimming left V 6 bases short and J 2 bases short, with 26 bases between. CDR3 DNA sequence: TGCAGCGTCCAAACCACGCCCCGGGACATCCCCACCTACGAGCAGTACTTC. Translated, it gives CSVQTTPRDIPTYEQYF.

The chain uses TRBV5-4 and TRBJ2-1; 13 bases fit TRBD2. The V gene's germline CDR1 is SGHNT and CDR2 YYREEE (reference sequence). The CDR3 is made up of 17 amino acids. V lost 4 bases and J lost 7; bases outside the gene matches: 11. The CDR3 DNA reads TGTGCCAGCAGCCCACCCGGACTAGCGGGAGTTGGGAATGAGCAGTTCTTC. As protein: CASSPPGLAGVGNEQFF.

The chain uses TRBV5-1 and TRBJ1-2; 8 bases agree with TRBD1. This CDR3 is built from 16 residues. CDR1 and CDR2 from the germline V gene are SGHRS and YFSETQ. Losses at the gene ends were 4 bases for V and 3 bases for J; bases not matched to a gene: 11. Here the CDR3 reads CASSPTPGQEYYGYTF. The CDR3 DNA is TGCGCCAGCAGCCCCACTCCGGGACAGGAGTACTATGGCTACACCTTC.

V is TRBV5-5 and J is TRBJ1-1; D perhaps matches TRBD1 (5 bases). Trimming took off 4 bases at V and 5 bases at J, with 18 bases between the two ends. Germline CDR1 reads SGHKS; CDR2 reads YYEKEE (reference sequence). This CDR3 spans 15 amino acids. This CDR3 reads CASSAHGTMITEAFF. The CDR3 DNA sequence: TGTGCCAGCAGCGCACACGGGACTATGATTACTGAAGCTTTCTTT.

CDR3 coding DNA: TGTGCCAGCAGCCCGCTACCGGGGGATACGCAGTATTTT. Its protein is CASSPLPGDTQYF. This chain joins TRBV7-2 and TRBJ2-3; a possible D gene is TRBD2 (5 bases). There are 13 residues in the CDR3. Trimming stripped 5 bases from V and 6 bases from J, with 12 bases between. Germline V gives CDR1 SGHTA, CDR2 FQGNSA. The variable domain in full, completed from reference TRBV7-2 and TRBJ2-3, reads GAGVSQSPSNKVTEKGKDVELRCDPISGHTALYWYRQSLGQGLEFLIYFQGNSAPDKSGLPSDRFSAERTGGSVSTLTIQRTQQEDSAVYLCASSPLPGDTQYFGPGTRLTVL.

The chain is built from TRBV5-1 and TRBJ1-2; perhaps TRBD1 as D (5 bases). CDR1 and CDR2 from the germline V gene are SGHRS and YFSETQ. There are 13 residues in the CDR3. Trimming removed 1 base from V and 8 bases from J, with 12 bases in between. The CDR3 sequence is CASSLNVGEGYTF. The CDR3 coding sequence is TGCGCCAGCAGCTTGAATGTAGGGGAAGGCTACACCTTC.

The chain combines TRBV2 with TRBJ2-3; 9 bases match TRBD2. Germline-derived CDR1 and CDR2 are SNHLY and FYNNEI. V was clipped by 5 bases and J by 6 bases; unmatched bases: 9. This CDR3 region has 15 residues. CDR3 DNA sequence: TGTGCCAGCAGTTGGTTAGCGGGAGCGTCGGATACGCAGTATTTT. This sequence encodes CASSWLAGASDTQYF.

This clone was seen a single time. This chain links TRBV5-6 with TRBJ2-2, with 7 bases identical to TRBD2. The CDR3 contains 16 residues. Germline-derived CDR1 and CDR2 are SGHDT and YYEEEE. Trimming cost V 6 bases and J 7 bases; bases outside gene matches: 15. CDR3 in DNA: TGTGCCAGCACCCGAGTTGATAGCGGGCACGACGGGGAGCTGTTTTTT. It codes for CASTRVDSGHDGELFF. The whole variable domain, filled in from reference TRBV5-6 and TRBJ2-2, reads DAGVTQSPTHLIKTRGQQVTLRCSPKSGHDTVSWYQQALGQGPQFIFQYYEEEERQRGNFPDRFSGHQFPNYSSELNVNALLLGDSALYLCASTRVDSGHDGELFFGEGSRLTVL.

Comment on this clone: Mismatch with germline at one junction end may stem from a read error. The same CDR3 is also encoded by other DNA sequences in this sample. CDR3 in amino acids: CAKGASSGEETQYF. The CDR3 DNA reads TGCGCTAAGGGCGCGTCTAGCGGGGAAGAGACCCAGTACTTC. V and J are TRBV2 and TRBJ2-5, with 9 bases that match TRBD2. From germline, CDR1 is SNHLY and CDR2 FYNNEI. The CDR3 totals 14 residues.

The rearrangement joins TRBV18 to TRBJ2-5; 7 bases match TRBD2. CDR1 KGHSH and CDR2 LQKENI come from the germline V gene. J was trimmed by 5 bases and V by 6 bases; bases with no gene match: 15. This CDR3 is 16 amino acids long. CDR3 region: CASSRRGAGAGETQYF. For the CDR3, the DNA is TGTGCCAGCTCCCGCAGAGGGGCGGGAGCAGGGGAGACCCAGTACTTC.

The V call is TRBV7-9, the J call TRBJ1-4; possible D gene TRBD1, 6 bases. V was pared by 5 bases and J by 5 bases, with 15 bases between. Germline V lookup: CDR1 SEHNR, CDR2 FQNEAQ (reference sequence). The CDR3 totals 15 residues. DNA for the CDR3: TGTGCCAGCAGCCGAAACAGGGATGGGAATGAAAAACTGTTTTTT. Amino acid sequence: CASSRNRDGNEKLFF.

This sequence joins TRBV7-2 and TRBJ1-1; a possible D gene is TRBD1 (6 bases). In germline, CDR1 is SGHTA, CDR2 FQGNSA. V was cut by 5 bases and J by 6 bases, with 19 bases left in between. The CDR3 extends over 15 amino acids. As DNA, the CDR3 is TGTGCCAGCAGCCCCCCAAGACAGGTTGGCGCTGAAGCTTTCTTT. Translation gives CASSPPRQVGAEAFF. Looking up the rest from reference TRBV7-2 and TRBJ1-1 gives the full variable domain: GAGVSQSPSNKVTEKGKDVELRCDPISGHTALYWYRQSLGQGLEFLIYFQGNSAPDKSGLPSDRFSAERTGGSVSTLTIQRTQQEDSAVYLCASSPPRQVGAEAFFGQGTRLTVV.

The CDR3, as DNA: TGTGCCAGCAGTGAAGGGGGGGGGAACACTGAAGCTTTCTTT. It codes for CASSEGGGNTEAFF. The chain links TRBV6-4 to TRBJ1-1, with D possibly TRBD1 on 6 matching bases. Per the germline V gene, CDR1 is MRHNA and CDR2 is SNTAGT. Between the trimmed V and J ends, which lost 3 bases and 1 base, there was a span of 9 bases. The CDR3 totals 14 residues.

The CDR3: CASSPGTRIDSNTEAFF. CDR3 bases: TGTGCCAGCAGCCCCGGGACAAGGATCGACTCGAACACTGAAGCTTTCTTT. J is TRBJ1-1 and V is TRBV7-2; the D gene is possibly TRBD1 (6 bases). From germline, CDR1 is SGHTA and CDR2 FQGNSA. This CDR3 contains 17 residues. Trimming cost V 5 bases and J 1 base, with 20 bases left between them.

This clone was seen only a few times. The chain recombines TRBV29-1 with TRBJ2-7, with 7 bases identical to TRBD1. The trim removed 6 bases at V and 5 bases at J, leaving 13 bases unmatched. In germline, CDR1 is SQVTM, CDR2 ANQGSEA. The CDR3 length is 14 residues. CDR3 DNA sequence: TGCAGCGTGTTGCCGACAGGGAGTTCCCACGAGCAGTACTTC. This sequence encodes CSVLPTGSSHEQYF.

The chain couples TRBV2 to TRBJ2-3; perhaps TRBD2 as D (7 bases). The CDR3 has 14 amino acids. Germline CDR1 is SNHLY and CDR2 is FYNNEI. Deletions cut 8 bases from V and 4 bases from J, with 16 bases between. The CDR3 nucleotides are TGTGCCAGCGCGGGGAGGGGGGGCTCAGATACGCAGTATTTT. It yields the protein CASAGRGGSDTQYF.

CDR3 residues: CASSVGREPQETQYF. The CDR3 coding sequence is TGTGCCAGCAGCGTAGGAAGGGAGCCCCAAGAGACCCAGTACTTC. The V gene is TRBV9, the J gene TRBJ2-5; possible D gene TRBD2, 5 bases. CDR3 size: 15 residues. Trimming pared 0 bases from V and 1 base from J, leaving 10 bases between. From germline, CDR1 is SGDLS and CDR2 YYNGEE.

This chain uses TRBV6-2 or TRBV6-3 with TRBJ1-2; D unclear. The CDR3 sequence is 15 residues long. Trimming removed 6 bases from V and 4 bases from J, with 18 bases in between. Germline V gives CDR1 MNHEY, CDR2 SVGEGT. In nucleotides, the CDR3 is TGTGCCAGCAGCCAAGGGAGCCCGACCTTCTATGGCTACACCTTC. Residues: CASSQGSPTFYGYTF.

The V gene is TRBV2, the J gene TRBJ1-5, with D tentatively TRBD1 (6 bases). There are 15 residues in the CDR3. The germline V gene encodes CDR1 SNHLY and CDR2 FYNNEI. Trimming cost V 5 bases and J 4 bases, with 15 bases left between them. DNA for the CDR3: TGTGCCAGCAGTCTTCAAGGACAGAAGAATCAGCCCCAGCATTTT. Translated, it gives CASSLQGQKNQPQHF.

V is TRBV5-1 and J is TRBJ2-7; 12 bases align to TRBD2. Germline V gives CDR1 SGHRS, CDR2 YFSETQ. V lost 4 bases to trimming and J lost 6 bases; unmatched junction nucleotides: 8. This CDR3 is 15 amino acids long. The CDR3 sequence is CASSATSGGTGEQYF. The CDR3 region has the DNA TGCGCCAGCAGCGCCACTAGCGGGGGGACTGGCGAGCAGTACTTC.

The chain has TRBV24-1 and TRBJ2-1, with TRBD2 matching 8 bases. The V gene's germline CDR1 is KGHDR and CDR2 SFDVKD. The V segment lost 6 bases and the J segment 5 bases; nucleotides outside the gene matches: 5. The CDR3 runs 14 residues. As DNA, the CDR3 is TGTGCCACCAGTCTAGCGGGCCGAGACAATGAGCAGTTCTTC. Its protein is CATSLAGRDNEQFF.

The rearrangement uses TRBV18 and TRBJ2-1, with D possibly TRBD2 on 6 matching bases. Germline V gene lookup returns CDR1 KGHSH and CDR2 LQKENI. The CDR3 spans 15 residues. The germline V and J ends were trimmed by 0 bases and 4 bases, with 10 bases remaining between them. CDR3 sequence: CASSPPGTAYNEQFF. CDR3 nucleotides: TGTGCCAGCTCACCACCTGGGACTGCGTACAATGAGCAGTTCTTC. Filled out from reference TRBV18 and TRBJ2-1, the complete variable domain reads NAGVMQNPRHLVRRRGQEARLRCSPMKGHSHVYWYRQLPEEGLKFMVYLQKENIIDESGMPKERFSAEFPKEGPSILRIQQVVRGDSAAYFCASSPPGTAYNEQFFGPGTRLTVL.